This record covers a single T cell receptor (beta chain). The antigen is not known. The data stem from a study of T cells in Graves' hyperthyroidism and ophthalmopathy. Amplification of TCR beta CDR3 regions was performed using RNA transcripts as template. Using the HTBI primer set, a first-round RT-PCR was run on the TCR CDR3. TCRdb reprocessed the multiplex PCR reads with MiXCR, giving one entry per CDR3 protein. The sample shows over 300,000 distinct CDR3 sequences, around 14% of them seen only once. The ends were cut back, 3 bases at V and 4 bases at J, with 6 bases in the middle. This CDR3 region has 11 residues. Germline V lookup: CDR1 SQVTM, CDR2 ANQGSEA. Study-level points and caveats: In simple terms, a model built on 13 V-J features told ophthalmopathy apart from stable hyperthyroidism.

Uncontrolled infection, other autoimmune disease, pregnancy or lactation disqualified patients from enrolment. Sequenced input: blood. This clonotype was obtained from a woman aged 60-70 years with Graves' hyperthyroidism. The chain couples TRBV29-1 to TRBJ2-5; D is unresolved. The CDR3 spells CSVDWVETQYF. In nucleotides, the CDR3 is TGCAGCGTTGACTGGGTAGAGACCCAGTACTTC.